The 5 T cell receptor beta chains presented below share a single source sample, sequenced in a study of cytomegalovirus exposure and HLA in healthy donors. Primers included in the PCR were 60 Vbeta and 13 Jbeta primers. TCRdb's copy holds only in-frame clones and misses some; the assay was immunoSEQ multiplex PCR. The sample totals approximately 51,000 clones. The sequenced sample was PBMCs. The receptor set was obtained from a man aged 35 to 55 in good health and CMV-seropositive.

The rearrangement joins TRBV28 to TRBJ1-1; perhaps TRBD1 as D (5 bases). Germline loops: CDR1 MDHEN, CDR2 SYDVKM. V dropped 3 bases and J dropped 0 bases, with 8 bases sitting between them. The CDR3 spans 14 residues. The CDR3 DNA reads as TGTGCCAGCAGTTTGCTCAGGGTGAACACTGAAGCTTTCTTT. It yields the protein CASSLLRVNTEAFF. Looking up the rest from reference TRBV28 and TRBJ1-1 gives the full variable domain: DVKVTQSSRYLVKRTGEKVFLECVQDMDHENMFWYRQDPGLGLRLIYFSYDVKMKEKGDIPEGYSVSREKKERFSLILESASTNQTSMYLCASSLLRVNTEAFFGQGTRLTVV.

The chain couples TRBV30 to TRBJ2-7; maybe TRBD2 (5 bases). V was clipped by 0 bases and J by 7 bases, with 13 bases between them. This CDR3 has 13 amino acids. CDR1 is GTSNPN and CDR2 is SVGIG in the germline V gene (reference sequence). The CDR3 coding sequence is TGTGCCTGGAGTGTAGAGGGCCGCTGGGAGCAGTACTTC. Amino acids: CAWSVEGRWEQYF.

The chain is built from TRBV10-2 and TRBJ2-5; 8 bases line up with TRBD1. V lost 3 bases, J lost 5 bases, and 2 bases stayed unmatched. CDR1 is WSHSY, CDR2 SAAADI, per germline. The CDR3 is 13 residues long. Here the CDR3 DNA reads TGCGCCAGCAGTGACAGGGGGCAGGAGACCCAGTACTTC. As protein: CASSDRGQETQYF.

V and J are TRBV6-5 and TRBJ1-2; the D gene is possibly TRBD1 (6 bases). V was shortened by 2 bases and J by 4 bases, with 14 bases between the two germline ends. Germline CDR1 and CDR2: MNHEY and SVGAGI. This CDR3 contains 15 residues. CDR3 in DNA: TGTGCCAGCAGTTACCTATTAGGGGGGGCCTATGGCTACACCTTC. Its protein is CASSYLLGGAYGYTF.

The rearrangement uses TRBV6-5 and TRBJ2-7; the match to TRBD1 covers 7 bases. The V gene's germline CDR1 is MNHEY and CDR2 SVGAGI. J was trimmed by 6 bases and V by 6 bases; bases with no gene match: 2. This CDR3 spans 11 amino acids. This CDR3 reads CASSYRGEQYF. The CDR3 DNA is TGTGCCAGCAGCTACAGGGGCGAGCAGTACTTC.